The entry that follows covers one TCR beta chain sequence. This sample stems from a study of PD-L1 blockade in urothelial cancer. Study-level information: Atezolizumab therapy began for patients at some point between 2013 and 2015, dosed at 1,200 mg intravenously every 3 weeks. Males with bladder-origin urothelial cancer constituted about 85% of the 29 patients. Blood analysis was done at 3 weeks (second dose) and 6 weeks after treatment began.

Clones were read by immunoSEQ multiplex PCR, and TCRdb kept only the in-frame ones, dropping some. This table holds 35,000 to 45,000 clones, roughly 80% found once. The CDR3 spans 13 residues. The germline V gene encodes CDR1 SNHLY and CDR2 FYNNEI. With 6 bases clipped from V and 5 bases from J, the junction kept 6 bases outside the gene matches. The time point is: peripheral blood 6 weeks after treatment start. Pretreatment sampling and on-treatment sampling together yielded between 1 and 8 samples for each patient. This chain uses TRBV2 with TRBJ2-7, with 8 positions matching TRBD2. This clonotype was sampled from a man aged 40-55 years with urothelial cancer. The sample in question was PBMCs, obtained around atezolizumab (anti-PD-L1) treatment. CDR3 sequence: CASSGDSGNEQYF. The CDR3 nucleotides are TGTGCCAGCAGCGGTGATAGCGGGAACGAGCAGTACTTC.